Listed here are 3 T cell receptor beta chains from one sample, sequenced in a study of shared clonotypes between healthy human individuals. TCRdb keeps only in-frame clones here, not all; method: immunoSEQ multiplex PCR. The table includes around 240,000 clones, approximately 65% detected once. Sequencing was carried out using memory CD4+ T cells sorted from blood. Subset of the sample: CD45RA-negative fraction. The receptor set was obtained from a man aged 25-45 years in good health.

This chain's CDR3 is CASSPTNGQNYGYTF. CDR3 bases: TGTGCCAGCTCACCTACGAACGGACAGAACTATGGCTACACCTTC. This chain uses TRBV18 with TRBJ1-2, with D perhaps TRBD1 (6 bases). CDR3 length: 15 amino acids. The V and J ends lost 3 bases and 2 bases respectively, with 13 bases between them. Germline-derived CDR1 and CDR2 are KGHSH and LQKENI.

The V gene is TRBV6-1, the J gene TRBJ1-3; D gene unclear. Germline loops: CDR1 MNHNS, CDR2 SASEGT. V lost 8 bases and J 0 bases, leaving 11 bases between the germline ends. CDR3 length: 14 amino acids. The CDR3 sequence is CASLMRTSGNTIYF. The CDR3 DNA sequence: TGTGCCAGCTTGATGCGGACCTCTGGAAACACCATATATTTT.

The chain employs TRBV10-3 and TRBJ1-3; D is ambiguous. Per the germline V gene, CDR1 is ENHRY and CDR2 is SYGVKD. Deletions cut 3 bases from V and 0 bases from J, with 12 bases between. The CDR3 contains 16 residues. The CDR3 bases are TGTGCCATCAGTGAAATGGGCCCAGGCTCTGGAAACACCATATATTTT. It codes for CAISEMGPGSGNTIYF.